The source of this T cell receptor (beta chain) is a study of T-cell memory formation after mild COVID-19 (dated by TCRdb to the early 2020s). About the study as a whole: TCR sequence clusters from the two donors were found to be largely donor specific. In a couple of donors, T-cell clones that expanded and contracted after mild COVID-19 were tracked by sequencing TCRalpha and TCRbeta repertoires over time. Two young, previously healthy adult volunteers made up the cohort, one male and one female. Study-wide conclusions, independent of this receptor: The study covered only two mild cases, and larger cohorts including severe cases with pre-infection samples were considered necessary. Clones contracting from day 15 to 85 had balanced CD4/CD8 phenotypes, while a second wave expanding from day 15 to 37 was biased towards CD4+. SARS-CoV-2 specificity of the second-wave clones peaking on day 37 was not confirmed. Some responding clones were found in pre-infection memory, which suggests that pre-existing cross-reactive memory T cells took part in the SARS-CoV-2 response. Contracting CD4+ clones turned up mainly in the CM and EM memory subsets, whereas EMRA was where CD8+ clones were enriched.

Worth noting for this clonotype: Its antigen has not been determined. The sample holds no much larger clone one base away, and base qualities are not on file.

The instrument given in TCRdb is Illumina NovaSeq 6000. TCRalpha and TCRbeta cDNA libraries were built by 5'RACE with constant-segment primers, adding sample barcodes and unique molecular identifiers. Trizol reagent was used to extract RNA from every sample. Amplification of the libraries took two PCR steps, and the second step added a second sample barcode plus Illumina TruSeq adapters. Sequencing of the libraries was done on an Illumina NovaSeq, producing 2 x 150 bp paired-end reads. As for how the authors treated the data: The reads were demultiplexed and collapsed into UMI-guided consensus sequences using migec v1.2.7. Using mixcr v2.1.11, the UMI consensuses were aligned to TRA and TRB V and J templates and assembled into clonotypes. Expanded or contracted clonotypes were those called significant by both edgeR and NoisET, with noise models trained on biological replicates. For edgeR calls, a false discovery rate-adjusted p below 0.01 and a log2 fold-change threshold of 1 were applied. As an exploratory analysis of dynamics, PCA with hierarchical clustering was applied to max-normalized trajectories of the 1000 most abundant clonotypes. Separately sequenced CD4+ and CD8+ repertoires were used to assign a CD4 or CD8 phenotype to each responding clone. TCRdb applied fastp at Q25 and MiXCR to the public reads, then kept only in-frame beta chains. When rows share a CDR3 protein, they turn into one entry using the most common DNA and genes. TCRdb's processing, not the authors' own work, is the source of the V and J calls. The table for this sample lists fewer than 600,000 distinct CDR3 sequences; about a fifth of them were counted only once. Around 7.7% of the sample is held by the ten biggest clonotypes.

Per the germline V gene, SGHDT is the CDR1 and YYEEEE is the CDR2. The CDR3 contains 14 residues, cysteine and phenylalanine counted. The kept DNA is CDR3 alone, 42 bases in frame from the first base. V loses 2 bases of germline sequence and J loses 6 bases, and the interval between the two ends is 12 bases. Ficoll-Paque density gradient centrifugation was the method used to isolate PBMCs. This TCR derives from an adult woman who had mild COVID-19 (a few samples of this study predate the infection). The sample titles of this study are shuffled in the database, so cell type and time point are left out; the donor was told from shared clones. The sample comprised PBMCs or a T cell subset sorted from them (not recorded which). This receptor chain uses TRBV5-6 and TRBJ1-5; no confident D gene assignment can be made. The CDR3 region has the sequence CASSLRARSQPQHF. The DNA sequence follows: TGTGCCAGCAGCTTACGAGCAAGAAGTCAGCCCCAGCATTTT.